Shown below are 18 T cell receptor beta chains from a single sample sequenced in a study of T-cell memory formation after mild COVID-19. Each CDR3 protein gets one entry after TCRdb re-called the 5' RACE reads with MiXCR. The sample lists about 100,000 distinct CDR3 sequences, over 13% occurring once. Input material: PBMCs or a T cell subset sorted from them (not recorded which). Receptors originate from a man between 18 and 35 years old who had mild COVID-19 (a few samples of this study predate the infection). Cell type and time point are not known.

The CDR3 reads CASSWRGSSYNEQFF. The CDR3, as DNA: TGTGCCAGCAGCTGGCGGGGGAGCTCCTACAATGAGCAGTTCTTC. The chain employs TRBV11-2 and TRBJ2-1; 7 positions agree with TRBD2. Germline V CDR1 and CDR2: SGHAT, FQNNGV. Unmatched junction bases numbered 3, after V lost 4 bases and J lost 0 bases. The CDR3 is 15 residues long.

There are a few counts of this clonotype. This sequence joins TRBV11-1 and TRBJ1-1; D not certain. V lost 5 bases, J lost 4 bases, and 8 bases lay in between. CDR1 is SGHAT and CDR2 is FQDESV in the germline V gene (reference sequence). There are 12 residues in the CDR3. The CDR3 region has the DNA TGTGCCAGCAGCGAAAGTACCACTGAAGCTTTCTTT. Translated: CASSESTTEAFF.

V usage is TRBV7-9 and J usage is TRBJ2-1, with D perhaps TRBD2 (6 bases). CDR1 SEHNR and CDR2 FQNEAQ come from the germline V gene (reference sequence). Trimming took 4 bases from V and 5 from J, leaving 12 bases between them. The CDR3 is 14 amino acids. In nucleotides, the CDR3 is TGTGCCAGCAGCTCGAGCCGGGAGAACAATGAGCAGTTCTTC. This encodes CASSSSRENNEQFF.

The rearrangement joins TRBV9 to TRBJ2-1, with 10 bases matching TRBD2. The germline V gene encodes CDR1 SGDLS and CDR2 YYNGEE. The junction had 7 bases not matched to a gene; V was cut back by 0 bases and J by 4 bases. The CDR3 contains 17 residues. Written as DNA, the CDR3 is TGTGCCAGCAGCGTAGAGTCTAGCGGGGGCCATTACAATGAGCAGTTCTTC. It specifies CASSVESSGGHYNEQFF.

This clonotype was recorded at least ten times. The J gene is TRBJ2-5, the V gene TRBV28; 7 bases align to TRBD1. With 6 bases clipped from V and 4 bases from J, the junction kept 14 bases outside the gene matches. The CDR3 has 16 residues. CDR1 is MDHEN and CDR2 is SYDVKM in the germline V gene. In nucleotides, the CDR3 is TGTGCCAGCAGCCGCGAGGGGACAGACGCTCGAGAGACCCAGTACTTC. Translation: CASSREGTDARETQYF.

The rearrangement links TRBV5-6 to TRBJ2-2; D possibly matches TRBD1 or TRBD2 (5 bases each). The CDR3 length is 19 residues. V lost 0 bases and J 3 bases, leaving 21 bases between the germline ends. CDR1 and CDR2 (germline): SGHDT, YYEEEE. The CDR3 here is CASSLGVGRDGLDTGELFF. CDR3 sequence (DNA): TGTGCCAGCAGCTTGGGGGTGGGCCGGGACGGCCTGGACACCGGGGAGCTGTTTTTT.

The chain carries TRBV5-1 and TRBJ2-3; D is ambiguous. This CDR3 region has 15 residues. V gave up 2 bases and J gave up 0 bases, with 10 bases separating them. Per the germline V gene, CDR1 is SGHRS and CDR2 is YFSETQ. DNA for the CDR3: TGCGCCAGCAGCTTTTCTCGGACGAGCACAGATACGCAGTATTTT. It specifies CASSFSRTSTDTQYF.

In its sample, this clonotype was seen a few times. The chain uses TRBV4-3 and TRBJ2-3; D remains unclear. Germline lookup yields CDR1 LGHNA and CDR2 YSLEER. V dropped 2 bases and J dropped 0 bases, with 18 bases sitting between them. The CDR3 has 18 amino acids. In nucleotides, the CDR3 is TGCGCCAGCAGCCAACACGTCCTTGGGCCCAGGAGCACAGATACGCAGTATTTT. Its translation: CASSQHVLGPRSTDTQYF.

The CDR3 protein is CASGWGTGAYEQYF. Written as DNA, the CDR3 is TGTGCTAGTGGTTGGGGAACAGGGGCCTACGAGCAGTACTTC. The chain is built from TRBV12-5 and TRBJ2-7; 7 bases match TRBD1. The CDR3 is made up of 14 amino acids. The V gene end was trimmed by 4 bases and the J gene end by 2 bases; junction bases not matched to a gene: 5. Germline V gene sequence: CDR1 LGHNT, CDR2 FRNRAP.

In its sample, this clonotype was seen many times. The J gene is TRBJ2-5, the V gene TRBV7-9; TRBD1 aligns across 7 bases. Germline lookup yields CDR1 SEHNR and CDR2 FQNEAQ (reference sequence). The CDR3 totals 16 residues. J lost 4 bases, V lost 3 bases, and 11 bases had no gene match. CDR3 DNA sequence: TGTGCCAGCAGCTTCCTGCTGACAGGGTACGGAGAGACCCAGTACTTC. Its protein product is CASSFLLTGYGETQYF. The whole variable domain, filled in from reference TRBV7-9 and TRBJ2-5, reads DTGVSQNPRHKITKRGQNVTFRCDPISEHNRLYWYRQTLGQGPEFLTYFQNEAQLEKSRLLSDRFSAERPKGSFSTLEIQRTEQGDSAMYLCASSFLLTGYGETQYFGPGTRLLVL.

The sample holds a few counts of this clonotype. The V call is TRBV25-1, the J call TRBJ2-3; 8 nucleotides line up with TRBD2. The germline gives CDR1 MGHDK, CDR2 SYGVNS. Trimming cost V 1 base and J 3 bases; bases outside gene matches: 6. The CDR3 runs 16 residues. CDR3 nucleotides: TGTGCCAGCAGTGAATCACGGCGGGGGGTAACAGATACGCAGTATTTT. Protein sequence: CASSESRRGVTDTQYF. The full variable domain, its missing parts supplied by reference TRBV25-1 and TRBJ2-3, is EADIYQTPRYLVIGTGKKITLECSQTMGHDKMYWYQQDPGMELHLIHYSYGVNSTEKGDLSSESTVSRIRTEHFPLTLESARPSHTSQYLCASSESRRGVTDTQYFGPGTRLTVL.

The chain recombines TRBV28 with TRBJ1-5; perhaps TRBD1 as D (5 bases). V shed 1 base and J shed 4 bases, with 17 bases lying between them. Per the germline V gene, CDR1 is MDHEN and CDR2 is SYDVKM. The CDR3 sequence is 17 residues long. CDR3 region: CASSLSPIRDRNQPQHF. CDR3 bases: TGTGCCAGCAGTTTATCTCCGATTCGGGACCGTAATCAGCCCCAGCATTTT.

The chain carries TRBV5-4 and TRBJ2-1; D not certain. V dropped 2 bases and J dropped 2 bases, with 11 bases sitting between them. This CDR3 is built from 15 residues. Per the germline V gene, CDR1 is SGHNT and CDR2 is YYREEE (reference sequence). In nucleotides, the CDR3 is TGTGCCAGCAGCTTTCCCCATAGGACCTACAATGAGCAGTTCTTC. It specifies CASSFPHRTYNEQFF.

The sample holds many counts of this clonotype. The CDR3 here is CASSLVPAGSTDTQYF. CDR3 in DNA: TGTGCCAGCAGCTTAGTCCCAGCGGGGAGCACAGATACGCAGTATTTT. The gene calls are TRBV7-2 and TRBJ2-3; 7 nucleotides align to TRBD2. V gave up 1 base and J gave up 0 bases; unmatched junction bases: 4. This CDR3 has 16 amino acids. Germline CDR1 SGHTA, CDR2 FQGNSA. Drawing the rest from reference TRBV7-2 and TRBJ2-3, the complete variable domain is GAGVSQSPSNKVTEKGKDVELRCDPISGHTALYWYRQSLGQGLEFLIYFQGNSAPDKSGLPSDRFSAERTGGSVSTLTIQRTQQEDSAVYLCASSLVPAGSTDTQYFGPGTRLTVL.

CDR3 amino acids: CASSVRDRDSGANVLTF. CDR3 DNA sequence: TGTGCCAGCAGCGTCCGGGACAGGGACTCTGGGGCCAACGTCCTGACTTTC. J is TRBJ2-6 and V is TRBV13; TRBD1 matches at 9 bases. Germline CDR1 PRHDT, CDR2 FYEKMQ (reference sequence). V trimming: 5 bases; J trimming: 0 bases; junction bases outside the gene matches: 5. The CDR3 contains 17 residues.

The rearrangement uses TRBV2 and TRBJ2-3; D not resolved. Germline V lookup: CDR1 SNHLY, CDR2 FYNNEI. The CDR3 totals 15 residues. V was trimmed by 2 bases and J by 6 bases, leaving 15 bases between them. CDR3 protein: CASSERTTPLDTQYF. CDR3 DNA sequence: TGTGCCAGCAGTGAACGCACTACCCCTCTGGATACGCAGTATTTT.

CDR3 coding DNA: TGCAGCGGGGGACTCGAGAGGGGCACAGATACGCAGTATTTT. The encoded protein is CSGGLERGTDTQYF. This rearrangement joins TRBV29-1 to TRBJ2-3, with a weak D call TRBD2 (6 bases). This CDR3 comprises 14 residues. Deletions cut 7 bases from V and 1 base from J, with 15 bases between. Germline V gives CDR1 SQVTM, CDR2 ANQGSEA.

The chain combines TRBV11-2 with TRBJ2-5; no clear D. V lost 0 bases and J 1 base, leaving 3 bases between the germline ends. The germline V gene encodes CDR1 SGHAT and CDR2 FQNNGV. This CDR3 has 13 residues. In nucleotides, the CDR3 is TGTGCCAGCAGCTTAGAGAGCCAAGAGACCCAGTACTTC. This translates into CASSLESQETQYF.